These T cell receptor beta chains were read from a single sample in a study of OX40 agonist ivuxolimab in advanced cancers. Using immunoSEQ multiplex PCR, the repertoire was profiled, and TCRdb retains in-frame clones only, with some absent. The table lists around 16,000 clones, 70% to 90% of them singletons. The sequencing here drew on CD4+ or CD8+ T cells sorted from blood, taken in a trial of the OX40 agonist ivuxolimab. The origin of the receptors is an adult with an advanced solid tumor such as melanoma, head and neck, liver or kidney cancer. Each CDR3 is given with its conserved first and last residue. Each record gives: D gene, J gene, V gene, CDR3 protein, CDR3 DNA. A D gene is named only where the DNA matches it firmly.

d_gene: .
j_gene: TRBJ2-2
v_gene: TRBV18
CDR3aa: CASPGTATGELFF
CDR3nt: TGTGCCAGCCCCGGGACGGCAACCGGGGAGCTGTTTTTT

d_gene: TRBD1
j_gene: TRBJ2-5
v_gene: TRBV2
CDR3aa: CASSESAGGQETQYF
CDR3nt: TGTGCCAGCAGTGAAAGTGCAGGGGGTCAAGAGACCCAGTACTTC

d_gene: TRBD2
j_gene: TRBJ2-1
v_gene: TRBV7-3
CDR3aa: CASSAGLAGGPPYNEQFF
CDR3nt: TGTGCCAGCAGCGCGGGACTAGCGGGGGGGCCCCCCTACAATGAGCAGTTCTTC

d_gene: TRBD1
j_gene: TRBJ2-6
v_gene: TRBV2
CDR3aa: CASSLPRGPGANVLTF
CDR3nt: TGTGCCAGCAGTTTACCCAGGGGGCCTGGGGCCAACGTCCTGACTTTC

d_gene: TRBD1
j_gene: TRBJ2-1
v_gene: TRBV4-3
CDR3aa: CASSRDRGLHNEQFF
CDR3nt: TGCGCCAGCAGCCGGGACAGGGGGCTCCACAATGAGCAGTTCTTC

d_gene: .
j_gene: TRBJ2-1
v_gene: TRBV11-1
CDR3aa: CASSLGLAAYNEQFF
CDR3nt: TGTGCCAGCAGCTTGGGGCTAGCCGCCTACAATGAGCAGTTCTTC

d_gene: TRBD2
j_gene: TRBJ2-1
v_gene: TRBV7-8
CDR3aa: CASSLKVLAGSSYNEQFF
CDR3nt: TGTGCCAGCAGCTTAAAAGTTCTAGCGGGAAGCTCCTACAATGAGCAGTTCTTC

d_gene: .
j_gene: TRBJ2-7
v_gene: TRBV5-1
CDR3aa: CASSLDGGYYEQYF
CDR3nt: TGCGCCAGCAGCTTGGACGGCGGATACTACGAGCAGTACTTC

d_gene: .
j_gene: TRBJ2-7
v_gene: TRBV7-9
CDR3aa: CASSSTPGDEQYF
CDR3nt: TGTGCCAGCAGCTCAACCCCCGGGGACGAGCAGTACTTC

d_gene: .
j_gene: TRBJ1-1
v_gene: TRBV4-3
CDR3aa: CASSQDRLGNTEAFF
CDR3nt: TGCGCCAGCAGCCAAGATAGGCTCGGGAACACTGAAGCTTTCTTT

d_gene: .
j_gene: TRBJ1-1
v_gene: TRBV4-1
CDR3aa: CASSLTARVNTEAFF
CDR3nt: TGCGCCAGCAGCCTTACCGCCAGGGTTAACACTGAAGCTTTCTTT